The 18 T cell receptor beta chains in this list originate from one sample, sequenced in a study of tumor and adjacent non-tumor tissue in lung cancer. This sample's RNA came from whole unsorted tissue. The normal lung tissue was taken more than 3 cm from the tumor edge. Three rounds of nested PCR, following a modified ARM-PCR protocol, produced the TCRbeta library. Each CDR3 protein is one row after TCRdb ran MiXCR on the multiplex PCR reads. The repertoire holds roughly 75,000 distinct CDR3 sequences, with 70% to 90% as singletons. The sample consisted of distant non-tumor lung tissue. The receptors were sampled from a man aged 55 to 69 with non-small cell lung cancer.

The genes are TRBV20-1 and TRBJ1-6, with 10 positions matching TRBD1. Germline assignment: CDR1 DFQATT and CDR2 SNEGSKA (reference sequence). This CDR3 comprises 16 residues. Unmatched junction bases numbered 10, after V lost 5 bases and J lost 6 bases. The CDR3 nucleotides read TGCAGTGCTGAGCACCTCGGGGACAGGGGTAATTCACCCCTCCACTTT. It codes for CSAEHLGDRGNSPLHF.

This clonotype was counted ten times or more. This chain links TRBV4-3 with TRBJ2-2, with TRBD2 identical over 12 bases. After removal of 4 bases from V and 8 bases from J, the junction contained 11 bases not matched to a gene. The CDR3 spans 17 residues. The germline gives CDR1 LGHNA, CDR2 YSLEER. The CDR3 region has the DNA TGCGCCAGCAGCCCCCTAGCGGGAGGGCCCGGGCCTGGGGAGCTGTTTTTT. This codes for CASSPLAGGPGPGELFF.

This clonotype was counted a few times. Because it lacks the conserved phenylalanine or tryptophan at the end, this CDR3 is likely a read error. V gene TRBV11-3 combines with J gene TRBJ2-2; 9 nucleotides match TRBD2. Germline assignment: CDR1 SGHNT and CDR2 YENEEA. The CDR3 extends over 18 amino acids. The CDR3 here is CASSSRGAGGYRVGELFS. The CDR3 coding sequence is TGTGCCAGTAGCTCCCGGGGAGCGGGAGGATACAGAGTCGGGGAGCTGTTTTCT.

Remarks on this clonotype: The junction differs from germline at one of its ends, possibly a read error. The chain recombines TRBV11-2 with TRBJ2-5; no reliable D call. CDR3 length equals 14 residues. Germline loops: CDR1 SGHAT, CDR2 FQNNGV. The CDR3 sequence: CASSSGEVLENQHF. CDR3 DNA: TGTGCCAGCAGCTCTGGAGAGGTCCTAGAGAACCAGCACTTC.

This clonotype has only one observation. Compared with germline, one end of the junction differs, possibly owing to a read error. V and J are TRBV20-1 and TRBJ1-6, with 8 nucleotides matching TRBD1. Germline values: CDR1 DFQATT, CDR2 SNEGSKA (reference sequence). This CDR3 region has 14 residues. This CDR3 reads CIAIRDRYGSLLHF. DNA for the CDR3: TGCATTGCTATCCGGGACAGGTACGGGTCACTCCTCCACTTT.

Notes on this clonotype: An end of the junction does not agree with germline; a read error may underlie this. The chain combines TRBV20-1 with TRBJ2-1; D possibly corresponds to TRBD1 (5 bases). CDR3 length: 12 residues. The germline CDR1 and CDR2 sequences are DFQATT and SNEGSKA (reference sequence). CDR3 coding DNA: TGCACTGCTAGGGGCAGGGCCGATGAACAGTTCTTC. The encoded protein is CTARGRADEQFF.

Regarding this clonotype: A read error may account for a junction end that differs from germline. The rearrangement links TRBV10-1 to TRBJ2-1; 9 bases fit TRBD1. The V gene's germline CDR1 is WNHNN and CDR2 SYGVQD (reference sequence). The CDR3 covers 16 residues. The CDR3 bases are TGCGTCAGCGGGGCTCCGGGACAGGGAGAAGGCGAAGGGCAGTTCTTC. Protein: CVSGAPGQGEGEGQFF.

Worth noting for this clonotype: In this CDR3 the conserved last residue, phenylalanine or tryptophan, is missing, so a read error is likely. The chain links TRBV10-2 to TRBJ2-3, with 11 nucleotides matching TRBD2. This CDR3 has 19 amino acids. Germline loops: CDR1 WSHSY, CDR2 SAAADI. Losses at the gene ends were 0 bases for V and 2 bases for J; bases not matched to a gene: 10. The CDR3 nucleotides read TGCGCCAGCAGTGAGTCCTCCCGCACACTAGCGGGGGACACAGATACGCAGTATATT. It encodes CASSESSRTLAGDTDTQYI.

A note on this clonotype: Given the absence of the conserved phenylalanine or tryptophan at the CDR3 end, a read error is likely. This CDR3 is CASSGGSPRGEKLFY. In DNA, the CDR3 is TGTGCCAGCAGTGGTGGTTCCCCCCGAGGTGAAAAACTGTTTTAT. The chain combines TRBV11-1 with TRBJ1-4; no definite D call. This CDR3 contains 15 residues. V was clipped by 6 bases and J by 7 bases, with 18 bases between them. Germline CDR1 SGHAT, CDR2 FQDESV (reference sequence).

Remarks on this clonotype: The conserved final phenylalanine or tryptophan is absent from the CDR3, which likely points to a read error. Because the CDR3's place on the DNA is in doubt, the DNA is left out and the CDR3 is given as listed by TCRdb. V gene TRBV11-2 combines with J gene TRBJ2-5. Including both end residues, the CDR3 is 13 amino acids long. CDR1 SGHAT and CDR2 FQNNGV come from the germline V gene. The chain's CDR3 is CAGSSTEEETQYL.

This clonotype has a count of ten or more. This chain links TRBV29-1 with TRBJ2-2, with D maybe TRBD2 (6 bases). Germline V lookup: CDR1 SQVTM, CDR2 ANQGSEA. This CDR3 spans 14 amino acids. The ends were cut back, 4 bases at V and 0 bases at J, with 9 bases in the middle. CDR3 DNA sequence: TGCAGCGTTGGGGGGGAAACGAACACCGGGGAGCTGTTTTTT. Its protein product is CSVGGETNTGELFF.

About this clonotype itself: A read error is possible here, since a much larger clone lies one base away. The chain couples TRBV20-1 to TRBJ1-2; TRBD1 aligns across 8 bases. The CDR3 spans 13 residues. Germline CDR1 and CDR2: DFQATT and SNEGSKA (reference sequence). Losses at the gene ends were 0 bases for V and 10 bases for J; bases not matched to a gene: 7. CDR3 bases: TGCAGTGCTAGAGATCAGGGGGCAGGGGACTACACCTTC. It specifies CSARDQGAGDYTF.

As regards this clonotype: The junction does not match germline at one end; this may be a read error. The CDR3, as DNA: TGTGACAGCACCGGGACTAGCACAGATACGCAGTATTTT. The encoded protein is CDSTGTSTDTQYF. V gene TRBV5-4 combines with J gene TRBJ2-3; possible D gene TRBD2, 6 bases. The CDR3 covers 13 residues. The germline gives CDR1 SGHNT, CDR2 YYREEE (reference sequence).

The table lists this clonotype with a few counts. One end of the junction does not line up with germline, which may come from a read error. The V and J genes are TRBV20-1 and TRBJ1-1; maybe TRBD1 (6 bases). Per the germline V gene, CDR1 is DFQATT and CDR2 is SNEGSKA (reference sequence). The CDR3 runs 14 residues. CDR3: CSARIGGAYTEAFF. The CDR3 nucleotides read TGCAGTGCTAGAATAGGGGGGGCCTACACTGAAGCCTTCTTT.

This clonotype appeared a single time. The V gene is TRBV7-8, the J gene TRBJ2-3; 7 nucleotides line up with TRBD2. This CDR3 comprises 14 residues. Per germline, CDR1 SGHVS and CDR2 FQNEAQ. CDR3 in amino acids: CGNSLRENIDTQYF. DNA for the CDR3: TGTGGCAACAGCCTGCGGGAGAACATAGATACGCAGTATTTT. Complete variable domain (other parts from reference TRBV7-8 and TRBJ2-3): GAGVSQSPRYKVAKRGQDVALRCDPISGHVSLFWYQQALGQGPEFLTYFQNEAQLDKSGLPSDRFFAERPEGSVSTLKIQRTQQEDSAVYLCGNSLRENIDTQYFGPGTRLTVL.

Regarding this clonotype: This may come from a read error, since a much larger clone is one base off. This chain joins TRBV20-1 and TRBJ2-5; D call uncertain. The CDR3 length is 11 residues. Germline loops: CDR1 DFQATT, CDR2 SNEGSKA (reference sequence). CDR3 sequence reads: CSATHQGTQYF. CDR3 sequence (DNA): TGCAGTGCTACCCACCAAGGGACCCAGTACTTC.

Turning to this clonotype: Likely a read error: the CDR3 ends without its conserved phenylalanine or tryptophan. V usage is TRBV12-3 or TRBV12-4 and J usage is TRBJ1-6; 7 bases match TRBD1. The CDR3 is 13 amino acids. V dropped 7 bases and J dropped 10; count of bases not matched to a gene: 7. CDR3 nucleotide sequence: TGTGCCAGCATGACAGGGAGGATGTCACCCCTCCACTTA. The encoded protein is CASMTGRMSPLHL.

The rearrangement joins TRBV12-3 or TRBV12-4 to TRBJ1-1; D is perhaps TRBD1 (6 bases). V lost 5 bases and J lost 5, with 15 bases in between. CDR3 length: 14 residues. In DNA, the CDR3 is TGTGCCAGCAGTCAGGGGCGGAGGAAAACTGAAGCTTTCTTT. Residues: CASSQGRRKTEAFF.